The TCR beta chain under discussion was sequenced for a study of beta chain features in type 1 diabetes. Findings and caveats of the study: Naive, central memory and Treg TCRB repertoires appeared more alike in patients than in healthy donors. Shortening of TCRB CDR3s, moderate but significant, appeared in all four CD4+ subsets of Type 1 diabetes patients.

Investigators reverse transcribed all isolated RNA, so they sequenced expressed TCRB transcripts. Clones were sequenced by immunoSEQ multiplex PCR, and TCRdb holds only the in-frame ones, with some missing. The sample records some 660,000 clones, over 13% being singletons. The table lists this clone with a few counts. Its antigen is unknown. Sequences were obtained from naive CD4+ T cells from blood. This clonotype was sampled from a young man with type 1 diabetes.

CDR3 sequence: CASRLVGGETQYF. CDR3 coding DNA: TGTGCCAGCAGATTGGTAGGGGGGGAGACCCAGTACTTC. The chain combines TRBV7-2 with TRBJ2-5; possibly TRBD1 or TRBD2 for D (6 bases each). The germline CDR1 and CDR2 sequences are SGHTA and FQGNSA. Trimming took off 6 bases at V and 5 bases at J, with 13 bases between the two ends. The CDR3 has 13 amino acids.